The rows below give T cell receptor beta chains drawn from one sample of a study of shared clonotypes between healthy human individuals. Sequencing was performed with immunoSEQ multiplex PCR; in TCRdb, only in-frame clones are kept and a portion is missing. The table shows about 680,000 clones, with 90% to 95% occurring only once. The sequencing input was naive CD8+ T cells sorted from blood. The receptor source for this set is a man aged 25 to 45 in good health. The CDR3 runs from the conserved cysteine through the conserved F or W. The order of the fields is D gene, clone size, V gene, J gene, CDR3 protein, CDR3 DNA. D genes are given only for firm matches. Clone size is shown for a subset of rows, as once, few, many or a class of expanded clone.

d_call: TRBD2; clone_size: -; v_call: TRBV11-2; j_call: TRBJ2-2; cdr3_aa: CASSLVIGASGNTGELFF; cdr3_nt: TGTGCCAGCAGCTTAGTGATCGGGGCTAGCGGAAACACCGGGGAGCTGTTTTTT
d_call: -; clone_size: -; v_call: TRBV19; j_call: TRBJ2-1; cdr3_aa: CASSIYGFHEQFF; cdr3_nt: TGTGCCAGTAGTATATATGGATTTCATGAGCAGTTCTTC
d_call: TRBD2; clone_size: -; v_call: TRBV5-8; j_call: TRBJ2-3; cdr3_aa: CASSSRTSGSDTQYF; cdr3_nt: TGTGCCAGCAGCTCCCGGACTAGCGGGTCAGATACGCAGTATTTT
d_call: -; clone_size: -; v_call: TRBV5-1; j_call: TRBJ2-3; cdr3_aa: CASSLRGGIVDTQYF; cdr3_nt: TGCGCCAGCAGCTTACGGGGAGGAATAGTAGATACGCAGTATTTT
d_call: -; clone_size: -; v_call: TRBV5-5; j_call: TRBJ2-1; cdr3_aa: CASSLLLLAYNEQFF; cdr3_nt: TGTGCCAGCAGCTTGTTGTTGCTCGCGTACAATGAGCAGTTCTTC
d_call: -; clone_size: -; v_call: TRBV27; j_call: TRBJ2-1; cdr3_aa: CASSLSQGGAIYNEQFF; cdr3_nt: TGTGCCAGCAGTTTATCTCAGGGGGGGGCCATCTACAATGAGCAGTTCTTC
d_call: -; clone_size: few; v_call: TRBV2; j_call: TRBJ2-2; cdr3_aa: CASRTNTGELFF; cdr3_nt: TGTGCCAGCAGGACAAACACCGGGGAGCTGTTTTTT
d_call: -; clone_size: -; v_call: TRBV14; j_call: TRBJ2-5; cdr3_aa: CASSPATRARETQYF; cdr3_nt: TGTGCCAGCAGCCCGGCGACCAGGGCGAGAGAGACCCAGTACTTC
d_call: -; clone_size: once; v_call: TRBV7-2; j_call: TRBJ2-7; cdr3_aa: CASSWGPTMYEQYF; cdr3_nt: TGTGCCAGCAGCTGGGGACCGACTATGTACGAGCAGTACTTC
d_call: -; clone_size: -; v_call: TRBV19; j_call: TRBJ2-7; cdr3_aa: CASSHAQGPSYEQYF; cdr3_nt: TGTGCCAGTAGTCATGCTCAAGGACCCTCCTACGAGCAGTACTTC
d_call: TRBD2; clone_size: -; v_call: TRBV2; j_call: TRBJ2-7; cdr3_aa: CASSAFTSGMSSYEQYF; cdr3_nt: TGTGCCAGCAGTGCGTTTACTAGCGGGATGAGCTCCTACGAGCAGTACTTC
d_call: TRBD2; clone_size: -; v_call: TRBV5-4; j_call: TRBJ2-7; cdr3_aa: CASSRGLAGRLSYEQYF; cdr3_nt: TGTGCCAGCAGCCGGGGACTAGCGGGACGGCTCTCCTACGAGCAGTACTTC
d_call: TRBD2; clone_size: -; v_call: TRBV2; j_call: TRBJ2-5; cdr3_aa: CASRFGTSGPKGLETQYF; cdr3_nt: TGTGCCAGCAGGTTCGGGACTAGCGGGCCAAAGGGCCTAGAGACCCAGTACTTC
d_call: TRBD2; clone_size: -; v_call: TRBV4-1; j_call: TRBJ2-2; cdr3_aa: CASSHGGAGKNTGELFF; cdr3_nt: TGCGCCAGCAGCCATGGGGGAGCGGGGAAGAACACCGGGGAGCTGTTTTTT
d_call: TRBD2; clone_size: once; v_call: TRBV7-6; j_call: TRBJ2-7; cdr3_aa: CASSPELAGGMAYEQYF; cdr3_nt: TGTGCCAGCAGCCCAGAACTAGCGGGAGGGATGGCCTACGAGCAGTACTTC
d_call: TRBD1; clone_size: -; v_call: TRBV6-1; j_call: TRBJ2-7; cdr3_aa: CASSEDRGLPYEQYF; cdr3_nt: TGTGCCAGCAGTGAAGACAGGGGGCTACCCTACGAGCAGTACTTC
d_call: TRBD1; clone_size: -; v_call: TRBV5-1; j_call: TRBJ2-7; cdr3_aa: CASSATGAHEQYF; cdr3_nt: TGCGCCAGCAGCGCGACAGGGGCCCACGAGCAGTACTTC
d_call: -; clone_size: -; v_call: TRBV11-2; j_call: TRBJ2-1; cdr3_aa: CASSPSWLAQNNEQFF; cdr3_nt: TGTGCCAGCAGCCCGTCCTGGTTAGCTCAAAACAATGAGCAGTTCTTC
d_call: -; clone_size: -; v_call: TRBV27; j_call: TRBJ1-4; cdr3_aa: CASSLLGPNEKLFF; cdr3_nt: TGTGCCAGCAGTTTACTCGGGCCTAATGAAAAACTGTTTTTT
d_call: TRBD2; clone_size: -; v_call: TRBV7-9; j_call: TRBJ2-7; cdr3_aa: CASSTHSGSSYEQYF; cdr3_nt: TGTGCCAGCAGCACCCATAGCGGGAGCTCCTACGAGCAGTACTTC
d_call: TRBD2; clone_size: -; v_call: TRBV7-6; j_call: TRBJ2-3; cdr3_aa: CASSLVGGSTDTQYF; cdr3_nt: TGTGCCAGCAGCTTAGTGGGCGGGAGTACAGATACGCAGTATTTT
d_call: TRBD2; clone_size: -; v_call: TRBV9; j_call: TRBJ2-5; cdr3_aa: CASSVGLAGGLETQYF; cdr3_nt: TGTGCCAGCAGCGTAGGCCTAGCGGGCGGGCTGGAGACCCAGTACTTC
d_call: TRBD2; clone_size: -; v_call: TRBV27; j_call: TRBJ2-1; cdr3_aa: CASSSAGFYNEQFF; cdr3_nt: TGTGCCAGCAGTTCAGCGGGGTTTTACAATGAGCAGTTCTTC
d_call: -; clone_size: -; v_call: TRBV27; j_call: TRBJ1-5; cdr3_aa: CASSLKFGQGYNQPQHF; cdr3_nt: TGTGCCAGCAGTTTAAAATTCGGCCAGGGGTATAATCAGCCCCAGCATTTT
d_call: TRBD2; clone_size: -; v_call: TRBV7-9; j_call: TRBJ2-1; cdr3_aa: CASTGLAAVNEQFF; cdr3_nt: TGTGCCAGCACCGGACTAGCGGCCGTCAATGAGCAGTTCTTC
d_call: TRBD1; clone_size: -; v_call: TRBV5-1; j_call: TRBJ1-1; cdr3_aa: CASSPWGQGNTEAFF; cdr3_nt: TGCGCCAGCAGCCCCTGGGGACAGGGGAACACTGAAGCTTTCTTT
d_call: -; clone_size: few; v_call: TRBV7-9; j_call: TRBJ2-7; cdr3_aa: CASSLDPYEQYF; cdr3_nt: TGTGCCAGCAGCTTAGACCCCTACGAGCAGTACTTC
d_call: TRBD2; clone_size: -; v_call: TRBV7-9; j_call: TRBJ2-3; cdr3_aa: CASSLGTSGPVSTDTQYF; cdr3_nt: TGTGCCAGCAGCTTGGGGACTAGCGGGCCGGTGAGCACAGATACGCAGTATTTT
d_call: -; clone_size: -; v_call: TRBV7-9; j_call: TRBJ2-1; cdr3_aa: CASEYSNEQFF; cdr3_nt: TGTGCCAGCGAATACAGCAATGAGCAGTTCTTC
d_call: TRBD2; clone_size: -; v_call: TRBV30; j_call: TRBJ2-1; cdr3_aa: CAWSSQRESYNEQFF; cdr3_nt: TGTGCCTGGAGTTCGCAGCGGGAGTCCTACAATGAGCAGTTCTTC
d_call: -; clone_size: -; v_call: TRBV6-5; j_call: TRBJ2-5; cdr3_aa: CASRLSYQETQYF; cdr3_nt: TGTGCCAGCAGACTATCTTACCAAGAGACCCAGTACTTC
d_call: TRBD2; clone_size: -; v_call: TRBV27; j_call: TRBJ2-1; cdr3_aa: CASSWSSGSLDNEQFF; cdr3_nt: TGTGCCAGCAGTTGGTCTAGCGGGAGCCTGGACAATGAGCAGTTCTTC
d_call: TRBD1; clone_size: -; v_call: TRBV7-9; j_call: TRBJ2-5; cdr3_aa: CASSFRQGLPEETQYF; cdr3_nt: TGTGCCAGCAGTTTCCGACAGGGCCTCCCCGAAGAGACCCAGTACTTC
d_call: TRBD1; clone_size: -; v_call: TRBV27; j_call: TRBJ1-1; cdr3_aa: CASSLVPGGGTEAFF; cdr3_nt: TGTGCCAGCAGCTTAGTTCCAGGGGGTGGGACTGAAGCTTTCTTT
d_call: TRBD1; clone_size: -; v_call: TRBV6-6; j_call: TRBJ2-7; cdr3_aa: CATRTGGFREQYF; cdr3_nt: TGTGCCACCCGGACAGGGGGCTTCCGCGAGCAGTACTTC
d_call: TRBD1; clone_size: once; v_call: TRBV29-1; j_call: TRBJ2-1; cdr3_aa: CSVVTGIEQFF; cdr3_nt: TGCAGCGTCGTGACAGGGATTGAGCAGTTCTTC
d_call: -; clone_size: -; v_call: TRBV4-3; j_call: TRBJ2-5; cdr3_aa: CASSLTLAEGTGEQYF; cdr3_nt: TGCGCCAGCAGCCTGACGCTGGCGGAAGGGACGGGAGAGCAGTACTTC
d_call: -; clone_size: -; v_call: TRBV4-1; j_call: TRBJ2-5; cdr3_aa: CASSQTTLLTGTQYF; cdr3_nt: TGCGCCAGCAGCCAGACGACCTTGTTGACTGGGACCCAGTACTTC
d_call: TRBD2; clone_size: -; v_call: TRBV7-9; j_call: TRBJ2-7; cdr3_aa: CASSLGLADSYEQYF; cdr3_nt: TGTGCCAGCAGCTTAGGTCTAGCGGATTCCTACGAGCAGTACTTC
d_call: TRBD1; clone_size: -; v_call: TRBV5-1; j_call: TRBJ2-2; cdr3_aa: CASGNPGQGASGELFF; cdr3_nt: TGCGCCAGCGGAAATCCGGGACAGGGGGCGTCCGGGGAGCTGTTTTTT
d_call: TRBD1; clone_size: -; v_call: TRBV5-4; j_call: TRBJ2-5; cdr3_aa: CASSRRGTEETQYF; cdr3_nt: TGTGCCAGCAGCCGCAGGGGGACCGAAGAGACCCAGTACTTC
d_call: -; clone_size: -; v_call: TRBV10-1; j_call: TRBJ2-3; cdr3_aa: CASSESVSFGTDTQYF; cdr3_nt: TGCGCCAGCAGTGAGTCGGTGTCTTTCGGCACAGATACGCAGTATTTT
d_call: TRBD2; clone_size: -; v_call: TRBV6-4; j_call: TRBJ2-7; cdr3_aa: CASSDGGRAREQYF; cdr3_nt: TGTGCCAGCAGTGATGGGGGGAGGGCCCGCGAGCAGTACTTC
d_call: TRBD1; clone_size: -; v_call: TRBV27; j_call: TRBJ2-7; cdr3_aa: CASSLSGGGQGIYEQYF; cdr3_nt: TGTGCCAGCAGTTTGTCAGGGGGCGGGCAAGGAATCTACGAGCAGTACTTC
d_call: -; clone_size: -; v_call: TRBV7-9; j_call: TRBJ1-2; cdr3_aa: CASSGGNNRNGYTF; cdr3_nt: TGTGCCAGCAGCGGTGGTAATAACAGGAATGGCTACACCTTC
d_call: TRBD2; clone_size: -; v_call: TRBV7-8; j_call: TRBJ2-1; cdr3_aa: CASSPLAGEYNEQFF; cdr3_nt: TGTGCCAGCAGCCCCCTAGCGGGAGAGTACAATGAGCAGTTCTTC
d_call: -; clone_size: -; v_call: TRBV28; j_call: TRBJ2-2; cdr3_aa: CASSLGQDLAGELFF; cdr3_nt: TGTGCCAGCAGCTTAGGGCAGGACCTGGCCGGGGAGCTGTTTTTT
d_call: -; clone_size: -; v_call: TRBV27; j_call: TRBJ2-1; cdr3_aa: CASSRRPGPYNEQFF; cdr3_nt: TGTGCCAGCAGCCGTCGTCCGGGGCCCTACAATGAGCAGTTCTTC